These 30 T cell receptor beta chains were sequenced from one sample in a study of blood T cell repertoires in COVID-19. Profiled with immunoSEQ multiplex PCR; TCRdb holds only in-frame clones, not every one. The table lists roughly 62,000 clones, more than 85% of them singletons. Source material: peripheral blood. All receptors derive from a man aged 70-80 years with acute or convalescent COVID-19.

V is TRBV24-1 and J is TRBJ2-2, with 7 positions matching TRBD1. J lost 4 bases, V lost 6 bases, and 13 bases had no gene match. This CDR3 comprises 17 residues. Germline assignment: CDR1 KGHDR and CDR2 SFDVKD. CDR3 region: CATSQTTGLLGTGELFF. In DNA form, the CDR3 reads TGTGCCACCAGTCAGACGACAGGGTTGTTAGGCACCGGGGAGCTGTTTTTT.

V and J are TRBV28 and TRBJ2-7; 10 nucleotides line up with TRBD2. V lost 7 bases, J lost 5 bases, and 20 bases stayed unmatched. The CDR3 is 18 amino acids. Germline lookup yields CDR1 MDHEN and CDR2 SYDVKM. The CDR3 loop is CASIPPSLKREGGDEQYF. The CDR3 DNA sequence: TGTGCCAGCATCCCCCCAAGTCTCAAGCGGGAGGGCGGGGACGAGCAGTACTTC.

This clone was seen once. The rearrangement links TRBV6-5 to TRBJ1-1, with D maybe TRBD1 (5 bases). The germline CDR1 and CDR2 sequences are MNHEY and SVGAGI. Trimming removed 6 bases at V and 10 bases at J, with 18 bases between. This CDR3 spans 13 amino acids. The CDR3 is CASSLPGGGRAFF. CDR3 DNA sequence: TGTGCCAGCAGCCTCCCGGGCGGGGGGAGAGCTTTCTTT.

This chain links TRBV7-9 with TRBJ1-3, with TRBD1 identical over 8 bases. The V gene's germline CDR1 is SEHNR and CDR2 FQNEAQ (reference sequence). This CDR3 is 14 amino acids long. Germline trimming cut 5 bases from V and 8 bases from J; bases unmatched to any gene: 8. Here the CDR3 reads CASSPGQGWDTIYF. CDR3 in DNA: TGTGCCAGCAGCCCAGGACAGGGCTGGGACACCATATATTTT.

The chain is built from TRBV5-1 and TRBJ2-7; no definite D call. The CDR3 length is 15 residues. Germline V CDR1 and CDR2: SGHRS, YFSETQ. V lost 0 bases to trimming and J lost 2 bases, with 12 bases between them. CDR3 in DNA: TGCGCCAGCAGCTTGGTCCTTGGGCCGACCTACGAGCAGTACTTC. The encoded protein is CASSLVLGPTYEQYF.

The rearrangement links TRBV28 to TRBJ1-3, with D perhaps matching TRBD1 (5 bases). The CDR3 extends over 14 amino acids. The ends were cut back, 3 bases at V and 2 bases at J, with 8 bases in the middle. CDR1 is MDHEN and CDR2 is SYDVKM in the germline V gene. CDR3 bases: TGTGCCAGCAGTTTTTCAGGGACTGGAAACACCATATATTTT. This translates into CASSFSGTGNTIYF.

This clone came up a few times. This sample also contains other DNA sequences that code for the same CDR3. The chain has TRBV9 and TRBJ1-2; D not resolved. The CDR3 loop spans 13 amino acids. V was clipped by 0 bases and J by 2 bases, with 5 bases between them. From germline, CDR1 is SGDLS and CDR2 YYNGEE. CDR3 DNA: TGTGCCAGCAGCGTAGCTGAGAACTATGGCTACACCTTC. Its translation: CASSVAENYGYTF.

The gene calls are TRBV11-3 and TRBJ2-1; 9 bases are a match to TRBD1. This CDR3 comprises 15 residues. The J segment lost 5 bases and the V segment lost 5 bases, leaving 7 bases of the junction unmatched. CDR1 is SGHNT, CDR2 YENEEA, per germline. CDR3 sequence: CASSPRQGGDNEQFF. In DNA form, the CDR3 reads TGTGCCAGCAGCCCGAGACAGGGGGGAGACAATGAGCAGTTCTTC.

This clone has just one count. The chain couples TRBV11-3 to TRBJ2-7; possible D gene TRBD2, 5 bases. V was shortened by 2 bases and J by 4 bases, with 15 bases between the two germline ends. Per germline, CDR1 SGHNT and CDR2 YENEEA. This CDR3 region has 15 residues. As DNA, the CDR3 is TGTGCCAGCAGCTTATCACCGGGGTTATCTTACGAGCAGTACTTC. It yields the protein CASSLSPGLSYEQYF. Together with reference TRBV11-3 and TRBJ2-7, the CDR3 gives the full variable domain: EAGVVQSPRYKIIEKKQPVAFWCNPISGHNTLYWYLQNLGQGPELLIRYENEEAVDDSQLPKDRFSAERLKGVDSTLKIQPAELGDSAVYLCASSLSPGLSYEQYFGPGTRLTVT.

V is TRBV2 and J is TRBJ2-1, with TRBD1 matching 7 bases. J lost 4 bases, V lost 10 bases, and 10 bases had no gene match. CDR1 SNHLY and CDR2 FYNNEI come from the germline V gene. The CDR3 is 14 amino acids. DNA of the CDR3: TGTGCCACCCGGGACAGTGGCTATTACAATGAGCAGTTCTTC. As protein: CATRDSGYYNEQFF.

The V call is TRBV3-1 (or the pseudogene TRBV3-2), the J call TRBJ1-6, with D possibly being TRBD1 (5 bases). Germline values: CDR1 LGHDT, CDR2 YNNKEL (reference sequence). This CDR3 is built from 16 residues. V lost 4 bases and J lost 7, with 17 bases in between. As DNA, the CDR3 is TGTGCCAGCAGCCCGGACTACCGACAGTTAAATTCACCCCTCCACTTT. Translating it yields CASSPDYRQLNSPLHF.

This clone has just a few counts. CDR3 protein: CATSDLGGAGGELFF. The CDR3 DNA follows: TGTGCCACCAGTGATTTGGGAGGGGCCGGCGGGGAGCTGTTTTTT. This chain connects TRBV24-1 to TRBJ2-2; TRBD2 is a possible D gene (6 bases). CDR1 is KGHDR, CDR2 SFDVKD, per germline. This CDR3 is built from 15 residues. Between the trimmed V and J ends, which lost 0 bases and 7 bases, there was a span of 11 bases.

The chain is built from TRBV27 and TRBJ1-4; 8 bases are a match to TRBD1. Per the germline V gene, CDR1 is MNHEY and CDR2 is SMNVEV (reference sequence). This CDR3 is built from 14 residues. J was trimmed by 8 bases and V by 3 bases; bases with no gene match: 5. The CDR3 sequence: CASSFQGAAEKLFF. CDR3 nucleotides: TGTGCCAGCAGTTTTCAGGGGGCGGCGGAAAAACTGTTTTTT.

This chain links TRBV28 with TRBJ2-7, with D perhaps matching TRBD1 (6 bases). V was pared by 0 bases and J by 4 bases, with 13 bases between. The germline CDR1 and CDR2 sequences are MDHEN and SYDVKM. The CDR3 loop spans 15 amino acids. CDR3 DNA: TGTGCCAGCAGTTTATGGGCACAGGGAGTGTACGAGCAGTACTTC. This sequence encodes CASSLWAQGVYEQYF.

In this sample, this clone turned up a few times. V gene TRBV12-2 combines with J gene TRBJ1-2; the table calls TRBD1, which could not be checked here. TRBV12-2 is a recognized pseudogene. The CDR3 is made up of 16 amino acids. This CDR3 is CASRSWGQKKNYGYTF. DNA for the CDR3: TGTGCAAGTCGCTCGTGGGGACAGAAAAAGAACTATGGCTACACCTTC.

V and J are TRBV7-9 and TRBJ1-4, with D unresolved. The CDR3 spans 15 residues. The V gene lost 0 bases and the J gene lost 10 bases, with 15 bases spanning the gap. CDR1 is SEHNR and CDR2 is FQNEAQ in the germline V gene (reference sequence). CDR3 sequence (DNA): TGTGCCAGCAGCTTAGCGGCCGGGGAAGTTCGAAAACTGTTTTTT. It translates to CASSLAAGEVRKLFF.

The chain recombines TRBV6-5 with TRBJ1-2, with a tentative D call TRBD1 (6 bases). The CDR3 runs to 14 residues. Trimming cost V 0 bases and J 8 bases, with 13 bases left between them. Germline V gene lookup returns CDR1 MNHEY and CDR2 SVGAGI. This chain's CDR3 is CASSYSGGARGYTF. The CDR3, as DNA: TGTGCCAGCAGTTACTCTGGGGGGGCGCGGGGCTACACCTTC.

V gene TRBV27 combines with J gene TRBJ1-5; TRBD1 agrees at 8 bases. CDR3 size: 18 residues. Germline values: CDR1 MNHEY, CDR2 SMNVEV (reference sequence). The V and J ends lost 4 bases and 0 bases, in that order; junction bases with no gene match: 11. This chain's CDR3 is CASSSTGVWGYSNQPQHF. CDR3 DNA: TGTGCCAGCAGTTCGACAGGGGTTTGGGGATATAGCAATCAGCCCCAGCATTTT.

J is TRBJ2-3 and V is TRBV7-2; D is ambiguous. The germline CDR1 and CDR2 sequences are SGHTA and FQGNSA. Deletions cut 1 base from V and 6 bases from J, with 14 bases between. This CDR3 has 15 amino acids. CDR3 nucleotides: TGTGCCAGCAGCTTAGGAGGCGCCGGAGTTGATACGCAGTATTTT. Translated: CASSLGGAGVDTQYF.

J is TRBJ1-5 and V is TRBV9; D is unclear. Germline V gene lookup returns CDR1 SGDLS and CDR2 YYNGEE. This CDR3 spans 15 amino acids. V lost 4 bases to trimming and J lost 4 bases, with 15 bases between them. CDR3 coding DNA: TGTGCCAGCAGCCGGGCTGGGAGTGGGAATCAGCCCCAGCATTTT. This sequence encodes CASSRAGSGNQPQHF.

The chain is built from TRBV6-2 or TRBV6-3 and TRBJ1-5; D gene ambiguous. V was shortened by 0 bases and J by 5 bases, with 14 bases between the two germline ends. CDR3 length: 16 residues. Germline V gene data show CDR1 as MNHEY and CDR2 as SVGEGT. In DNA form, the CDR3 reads TGTGCCAGCAGTTACTCTTTATGGGGAGGTGATCAGCCCCAGCATTTT. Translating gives CASSYSLWGGDQPQHF.

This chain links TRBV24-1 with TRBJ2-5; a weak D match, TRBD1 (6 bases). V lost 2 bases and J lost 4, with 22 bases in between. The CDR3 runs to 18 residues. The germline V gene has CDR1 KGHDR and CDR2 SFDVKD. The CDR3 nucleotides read TGTGCCACCAGTGATTCCTCCGGGACACTACTTAAAGGAGAGACCCAGTACTTC. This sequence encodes CATSDSSGTLLKGETQYF.

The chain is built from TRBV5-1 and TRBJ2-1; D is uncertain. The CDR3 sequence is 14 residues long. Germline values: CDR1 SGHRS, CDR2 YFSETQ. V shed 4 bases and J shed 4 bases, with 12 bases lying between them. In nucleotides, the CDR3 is TGCGCCAGCAGCGGGCAGGCTACTTACAATGAGCAGTTCTTC. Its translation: CASSGQATYNEQFF.

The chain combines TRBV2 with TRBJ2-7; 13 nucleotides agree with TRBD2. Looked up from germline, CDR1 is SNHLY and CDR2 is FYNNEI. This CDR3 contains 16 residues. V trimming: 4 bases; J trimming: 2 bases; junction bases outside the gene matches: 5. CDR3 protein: CASSVRLAGGPYEQYF. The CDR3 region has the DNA TGTGCCAGCAGTGTCCGACTAGCGGGGGGACCCTACGAGCAGTACTTC. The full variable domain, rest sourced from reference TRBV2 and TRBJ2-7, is EPEVTQTPSHQVTQMGQEVILRCVPISNHLYFYWYRQILGQKVEFLVSFYNNEISEKSEIFDDQFSVERPDGSNFTLKIRSTKLEDSAMYFCASSVRLAGGPYEQYFGPGTRLTVT.

CDR3 sequence (DNA): TGTGCCAGCAGCCAAGATCTGCAGCGAGGGACCTACGAGCAGTACTTC. It encodes CASSQDLQRGTYEQYF. This sequence joins TRBV14 and TRBJ2-7; TRBD2 might be the D (5 bases). Germline-derived CDR1 and CDR2 are SGHDN and FVKESK. The CDR3 has 16 amino acids. Trimming left V 0 bases short and J 2 bases short, with 14 bases between.

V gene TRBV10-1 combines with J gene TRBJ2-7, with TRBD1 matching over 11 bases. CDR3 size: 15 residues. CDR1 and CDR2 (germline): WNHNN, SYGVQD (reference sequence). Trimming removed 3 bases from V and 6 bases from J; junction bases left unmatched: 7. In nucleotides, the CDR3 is TGCGCCAGCAGTGATGGAGGGACAGGGGGTGGCGAGCAGTACTTC. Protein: CASSDGGTGGGEQYF.

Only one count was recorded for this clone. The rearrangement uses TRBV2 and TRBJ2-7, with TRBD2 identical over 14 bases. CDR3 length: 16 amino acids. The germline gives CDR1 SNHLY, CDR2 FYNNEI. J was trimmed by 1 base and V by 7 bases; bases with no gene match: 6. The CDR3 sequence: CASIGLAGGSSYEQYF. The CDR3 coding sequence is TGTGCCAGCATAGGACTAGCGGGAGGATCATCCTACGAGCAGTACTTC.

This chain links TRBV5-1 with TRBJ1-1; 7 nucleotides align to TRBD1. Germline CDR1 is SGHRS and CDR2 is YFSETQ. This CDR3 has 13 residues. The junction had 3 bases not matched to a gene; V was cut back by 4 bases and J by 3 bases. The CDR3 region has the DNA TGCGCCAGCAGCAGGGGGCTGGACACTGAAGCTTTCTTT. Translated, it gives CASSRGLDTEAFF. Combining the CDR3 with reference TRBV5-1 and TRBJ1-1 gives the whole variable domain KAGVTQTPRYLIKTRGQQVTLSCSPISGHRSVSWYQQTPGQGLQFLFEYFSETQRNKGNFPGRFSGRQFSNSRSEMNVSTLELGDSALYLCASSRGLDTEAFFGQGTRLTVV.

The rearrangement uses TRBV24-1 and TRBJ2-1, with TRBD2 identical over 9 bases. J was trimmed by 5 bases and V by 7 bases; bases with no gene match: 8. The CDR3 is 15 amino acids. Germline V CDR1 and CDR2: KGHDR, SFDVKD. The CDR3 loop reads CATRDSGRGNNEQFF. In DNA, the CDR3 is TGTGCCACCAGGGATAGCGGGAGAGGTAACAATGAGCAGTTCTTC.

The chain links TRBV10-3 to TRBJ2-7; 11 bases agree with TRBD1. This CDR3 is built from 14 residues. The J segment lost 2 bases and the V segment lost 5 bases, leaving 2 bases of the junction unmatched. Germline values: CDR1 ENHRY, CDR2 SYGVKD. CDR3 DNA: TGTGCCATCAGTCCGGGACAGGGGGCCTACGAGCAGTACTTC. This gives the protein CAISPGQGAYEQYF.